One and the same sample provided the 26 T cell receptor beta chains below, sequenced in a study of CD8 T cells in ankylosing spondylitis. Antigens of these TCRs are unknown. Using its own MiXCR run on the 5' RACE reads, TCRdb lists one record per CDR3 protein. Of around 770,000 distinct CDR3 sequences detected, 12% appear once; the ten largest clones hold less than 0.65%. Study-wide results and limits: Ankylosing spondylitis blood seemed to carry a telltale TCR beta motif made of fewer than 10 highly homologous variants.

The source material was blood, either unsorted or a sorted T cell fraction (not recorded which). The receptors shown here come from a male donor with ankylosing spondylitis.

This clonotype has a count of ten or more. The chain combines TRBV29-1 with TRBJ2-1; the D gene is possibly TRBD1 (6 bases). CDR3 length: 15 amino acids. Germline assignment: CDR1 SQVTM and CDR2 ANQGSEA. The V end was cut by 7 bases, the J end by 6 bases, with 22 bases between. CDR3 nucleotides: TGCAGCGCTGGGGCAGGGGTGGAACCGGGCAATGAGCAGTTCTTC. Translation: CSAGAGVEPGNEQFF.

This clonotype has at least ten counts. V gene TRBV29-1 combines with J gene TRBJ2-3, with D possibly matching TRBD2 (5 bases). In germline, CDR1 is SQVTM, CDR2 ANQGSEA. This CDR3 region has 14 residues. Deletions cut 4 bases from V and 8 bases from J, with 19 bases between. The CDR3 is CSVAPRWEGSTQYF. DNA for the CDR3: TGCAGCGTTGCCCCCCGATGGGAAGGGAGTACGCAGTATTTT.

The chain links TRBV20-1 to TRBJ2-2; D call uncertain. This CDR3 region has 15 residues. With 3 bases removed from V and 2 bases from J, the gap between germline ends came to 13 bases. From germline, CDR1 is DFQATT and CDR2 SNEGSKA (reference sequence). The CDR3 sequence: CSARATTKNTGELFF. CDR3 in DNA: TGCAGTGCTAGGGCTACTACAAAAAACACCGGGGAGCTGTTTTTT.

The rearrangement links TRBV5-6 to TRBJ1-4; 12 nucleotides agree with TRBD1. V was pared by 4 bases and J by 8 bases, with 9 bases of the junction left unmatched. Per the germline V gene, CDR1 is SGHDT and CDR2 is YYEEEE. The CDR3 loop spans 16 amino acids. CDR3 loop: CASSRDRGRIREKLFF. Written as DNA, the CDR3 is TGTGCCAGCAGCCGGGACAGGGGGCGAATACGAGAAAAACTGTTTTTT.

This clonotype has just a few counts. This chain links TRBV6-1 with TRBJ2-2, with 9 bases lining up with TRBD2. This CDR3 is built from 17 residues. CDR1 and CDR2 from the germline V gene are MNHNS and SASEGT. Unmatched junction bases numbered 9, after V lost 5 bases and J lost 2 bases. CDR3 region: CASSILSSGVNTGELFF. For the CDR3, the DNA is TGTGCCAGCAGTATTCTTTCTAGCGGGGTTAACACCGGGGAGCTGTTTTTT.

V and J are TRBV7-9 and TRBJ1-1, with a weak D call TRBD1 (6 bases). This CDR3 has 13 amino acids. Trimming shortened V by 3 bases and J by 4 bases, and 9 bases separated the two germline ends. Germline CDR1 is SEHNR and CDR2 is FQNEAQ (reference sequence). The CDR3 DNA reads TGTGCCAGCAGCTTCCCGGGGGCCACTGAAGCTTTCTTT. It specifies CASSFPGATEAFF. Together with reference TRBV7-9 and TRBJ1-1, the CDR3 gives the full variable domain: DTGVSQNPRHKITKRGQNVTFRCDPISEHNRLYWYRQTLGQGPEFLTYFQNEAQLEKSRLLSDRFSAERPKGSFSTLEIQRTEQGDSAMYLCASSFPGATEAFFGQGTRLTVV.

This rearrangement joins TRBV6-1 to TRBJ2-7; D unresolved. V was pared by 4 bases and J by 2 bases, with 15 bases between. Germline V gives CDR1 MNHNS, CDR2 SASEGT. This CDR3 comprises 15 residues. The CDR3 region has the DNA TGTGCCAGCAGTGGCAGCGAGACGTTGACCTACGAGCAGTACTTC. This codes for CASSGSETLTYEQYF.

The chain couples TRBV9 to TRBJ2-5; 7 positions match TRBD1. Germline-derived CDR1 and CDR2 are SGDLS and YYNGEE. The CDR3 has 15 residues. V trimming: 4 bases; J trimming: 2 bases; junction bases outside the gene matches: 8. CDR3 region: CASSMTGTEQETQYF. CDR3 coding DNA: TGTGCCAGCAGCATGACAGGGACAGAACAAGAGACCCAGTACTTC.

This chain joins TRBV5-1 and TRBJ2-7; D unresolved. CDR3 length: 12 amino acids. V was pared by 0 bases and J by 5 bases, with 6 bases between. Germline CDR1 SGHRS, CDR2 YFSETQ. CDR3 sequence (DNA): TGCGCCAGCAGCTTGGGGTGGGACGAGCAGTACTTC. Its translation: CASSLGWDEQYF.

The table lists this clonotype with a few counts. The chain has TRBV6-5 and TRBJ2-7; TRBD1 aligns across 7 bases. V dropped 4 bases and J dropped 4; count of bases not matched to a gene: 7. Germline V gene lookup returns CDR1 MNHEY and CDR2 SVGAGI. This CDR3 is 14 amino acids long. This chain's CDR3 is CASSSLGGWYEQYF. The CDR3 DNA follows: TGTGCCAGCAGTTCCCTAGGGGGCTGGTACGAGCAGTACTTC.

As DNA, the CDR3 is TGCAGTGCTGCCGGGACAGGGGGCGCTGGGGCCAACGTCCTGACTTTC. This translates into CSAAGTGGAGANVLTF. The V gene is TRBV20-1, the J gene TRBJ2-6; 12 bases line up with TRBD1. Germline V gene lookup returns CDR1 DFQATT and CDR2 SNEGSKA (reference sequence). The CDR3 has 16 residues. V lost 5 bases to trimming and J lost 2 bases; unmatched junction nucleotides: 4.

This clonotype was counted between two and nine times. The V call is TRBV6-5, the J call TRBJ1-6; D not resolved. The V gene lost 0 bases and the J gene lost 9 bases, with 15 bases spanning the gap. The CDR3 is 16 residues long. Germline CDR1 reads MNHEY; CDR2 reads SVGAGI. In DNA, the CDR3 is TGTGCCAGCAGTTACTCCCGACAAGGGTTTGGTTCACCCCTCCACTTT. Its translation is CASSYSRQGFGSPLHF.

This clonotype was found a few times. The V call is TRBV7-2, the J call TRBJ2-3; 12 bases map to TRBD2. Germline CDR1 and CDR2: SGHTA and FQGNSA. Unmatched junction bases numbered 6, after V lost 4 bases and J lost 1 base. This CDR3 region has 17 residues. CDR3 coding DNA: TGTGCCAGCAGCTCGCTAGCGGGGGGGCTTCGCACAGATACGCAGTATTTT. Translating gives CASSSLAGGLRTDTQYF.

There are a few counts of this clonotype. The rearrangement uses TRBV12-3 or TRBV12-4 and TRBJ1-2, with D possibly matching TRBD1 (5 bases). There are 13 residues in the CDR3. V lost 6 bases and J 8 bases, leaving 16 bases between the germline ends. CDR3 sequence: CASSPDAGYGYTF. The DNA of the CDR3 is TGTGCCAGCAGCCCAGACGCAGGGTACGGCTACACCTTC.

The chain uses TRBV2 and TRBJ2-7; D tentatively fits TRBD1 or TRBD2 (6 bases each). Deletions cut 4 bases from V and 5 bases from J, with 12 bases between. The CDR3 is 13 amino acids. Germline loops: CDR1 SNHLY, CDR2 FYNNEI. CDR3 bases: TGTGCCAGCAGTGTAAGGGGGGCGAACGAGCAGTACTTC. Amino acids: CASSVRGANEQYF.

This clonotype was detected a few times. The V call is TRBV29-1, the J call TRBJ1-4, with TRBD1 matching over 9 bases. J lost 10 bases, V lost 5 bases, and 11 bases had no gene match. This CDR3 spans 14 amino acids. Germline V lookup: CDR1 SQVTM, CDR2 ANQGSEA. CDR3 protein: CSVSDRGILGKLFF. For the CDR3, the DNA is TGCAGCGTTTCGGACAGGGGAATCCTCGGAAAACTGTTTTTT.

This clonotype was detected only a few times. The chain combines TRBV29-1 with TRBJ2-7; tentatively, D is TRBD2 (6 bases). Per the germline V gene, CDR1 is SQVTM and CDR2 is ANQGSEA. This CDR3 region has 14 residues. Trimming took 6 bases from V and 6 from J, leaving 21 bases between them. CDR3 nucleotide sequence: TGCAGCGTGGGGGGACGCAGCGGTAGGACCGAGCAGTACTTC. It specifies CSVGGRSGRTEQYF.

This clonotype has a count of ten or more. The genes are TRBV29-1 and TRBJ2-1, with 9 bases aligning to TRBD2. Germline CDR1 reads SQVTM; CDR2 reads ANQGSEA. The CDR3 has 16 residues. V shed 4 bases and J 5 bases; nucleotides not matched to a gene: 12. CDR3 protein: CSVALPTSGHNNEQFF. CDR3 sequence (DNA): TGCAGCGTTGCACTTCCGACTAGCGGACACAACAATGAGCAGTTCTTC.

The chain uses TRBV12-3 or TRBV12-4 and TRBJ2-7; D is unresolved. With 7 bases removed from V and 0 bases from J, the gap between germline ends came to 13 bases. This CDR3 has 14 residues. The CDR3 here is CASKGQHSSYEQYF. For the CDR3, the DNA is TGTGCCAGCAAGGGTCAGCACAGCTCCTACGAGCAGTACTTC.

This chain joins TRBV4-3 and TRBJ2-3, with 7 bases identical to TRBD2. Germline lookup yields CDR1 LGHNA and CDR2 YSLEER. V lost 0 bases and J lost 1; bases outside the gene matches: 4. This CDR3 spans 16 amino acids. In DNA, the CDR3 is TGCGCCAGCAGCCAAGATCCCCGGGGGGGCACAGATACGCAGTATTTT. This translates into CASSQDPRGGTDTQYF.

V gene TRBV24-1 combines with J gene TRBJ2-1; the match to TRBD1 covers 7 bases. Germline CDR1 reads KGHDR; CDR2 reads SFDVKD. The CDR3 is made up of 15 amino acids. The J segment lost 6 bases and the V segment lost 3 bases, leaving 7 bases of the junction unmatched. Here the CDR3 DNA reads TGTGCCACCAGTGATACACAGGGGCCCGGCAATGAGCAGTTCTTC. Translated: CATSDTQGPGNEQFF.

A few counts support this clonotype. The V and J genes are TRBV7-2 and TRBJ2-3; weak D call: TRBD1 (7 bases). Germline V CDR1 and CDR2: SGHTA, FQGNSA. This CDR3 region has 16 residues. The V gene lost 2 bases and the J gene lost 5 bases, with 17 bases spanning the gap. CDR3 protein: CASSLFGGQGGDTQYF. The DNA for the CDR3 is TGTGCCAGCAGCTTATTCGGCGGGCAGGGGGGAGATACGCAGTATTTT.

The DNA for the CDR3 is TGTGCCAGCAGCCCGTTGGGAGGTAACCAAGAGACCCAGTACTTC. Amino acids: CASSPLGGNQETQYF. The chain combines TRBV7-2 with TRBJ2-5; D perhaps matches TRBD2 (6 bases). Trimming stripped 5 bases from V and 0 bases from J, with 13 bases between. CDR1 is SGHTA, CDR2 FQGNSA, per germline. The CDR3 is 15 amino acids.

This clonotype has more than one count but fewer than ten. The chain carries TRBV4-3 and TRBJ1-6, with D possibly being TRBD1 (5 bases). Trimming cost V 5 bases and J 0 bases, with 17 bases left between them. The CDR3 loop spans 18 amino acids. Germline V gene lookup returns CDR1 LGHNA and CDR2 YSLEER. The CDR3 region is CASSIGTGESSYNSPLHF. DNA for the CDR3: TGCGCCAGCAGCATAGGGACGGGCGAGAGCTCCTATAATTCACCCCTCCACTTT.

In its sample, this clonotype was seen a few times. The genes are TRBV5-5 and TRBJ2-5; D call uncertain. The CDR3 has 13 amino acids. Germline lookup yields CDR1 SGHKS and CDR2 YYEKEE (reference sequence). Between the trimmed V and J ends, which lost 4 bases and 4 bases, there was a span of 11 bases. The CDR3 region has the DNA TGTGCCAGCAGCATAAACGGTGGAGAGACCCAGTACTTC. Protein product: CASSINGGETQYF.

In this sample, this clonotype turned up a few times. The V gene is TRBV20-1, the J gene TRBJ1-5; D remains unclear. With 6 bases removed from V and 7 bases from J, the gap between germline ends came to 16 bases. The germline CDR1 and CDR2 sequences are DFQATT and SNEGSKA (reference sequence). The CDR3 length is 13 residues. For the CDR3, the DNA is TGCAGTGCGCGAAAGGGCTGGCAGCAGCCCCAGCATTTT. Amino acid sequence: CSARKGWQQPQHF.